This T cell receptor (beta chain) was sequenced for a study of T-cell reconstitution after alpha-beta-depleted transplantation in children. Unique molecular identifiers tagged the TCRbeta library. Using its own MiXCR run on the PCR reads, TCRdb lists one record per CDR3 protein. The sample includes approximately 400,000 distinct CDR3 sequences, around 9.9% of them seen just once. The CDR3 is 18 amino acids. Per germline, CDR1 DFQATT and CDR2 SNEGSKA (reference sequence). Trimming removed 0 bases from V and 0 bases from J, with 15 bases in between. This clonotype was observed a handful of times. The sequence was collected from a human donor who donated a stem cell graft to a child with acute myeloid leukemia. The sample was PBMCs from the stem cell graft donor, taken from the stem cell graft. The chain combines TRBV20-1 with TRBJ1-6; D possibly corresponds to TRBD1 (5 bases). The CDR3 sequence is CSARDLAGRDSYNSPLHF. The CDR3 DNA follows: TGCAGTGCTAGAGATCTTGCGGGCAGGGACTCCTATAATTCACCCCTCCACTTT.